This T cell receptor beta chain emerged from a study of blood T cell repertoires in COVID-19. CDR1 and CDR2 from the germline V gene are SGHTA and FQGNSA. The CDR3 totals 14 residues. J gave up 4 bases and V 4 bases, and 5 bases lay outside the gene matches. Original handling: Estimation of nucleated cell counts relied on the amplification of reference gene primers. The method was immunoSEQ multiplex PCR; TCRdb's version includes in-frame clones alone and lacks a portion of them. The V and J calls and clone size are taken from that table; D and trimming were inferred from the DNA. Of approximately 90,000 clones in the sample, 80% to 90% were seen once.

The V gene is TRBV7-2, the J gene TRBJ1-1, with 8 bases fitting TRBD1. This TCR came from a man in his fifties or sixties with acute or convalescent COVID-19. Sequencing was performed on peripheral blood. The CDR3 sequence is CASSSQGAGTEAFF. DNA for the CDR3: TGTGCCAGCAGCTCTCAGGGGGCTGGCACTGAAGCTTTCTTT.